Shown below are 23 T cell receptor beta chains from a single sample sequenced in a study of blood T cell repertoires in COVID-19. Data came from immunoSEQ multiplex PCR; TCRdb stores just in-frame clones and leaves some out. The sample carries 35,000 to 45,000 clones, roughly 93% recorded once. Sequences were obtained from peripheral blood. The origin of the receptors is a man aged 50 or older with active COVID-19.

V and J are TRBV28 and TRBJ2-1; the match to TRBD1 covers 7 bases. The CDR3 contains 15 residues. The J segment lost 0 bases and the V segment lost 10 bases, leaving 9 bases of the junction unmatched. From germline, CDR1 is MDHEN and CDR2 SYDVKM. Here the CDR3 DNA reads TGTGCCAATAGGGACAGACCGAGCTCCTACAATGAGCAGTTCTTC. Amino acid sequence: CANRDRPSSYNEQFF. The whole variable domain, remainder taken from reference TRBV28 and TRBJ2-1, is DVKVTQSSRYLVKRTGEKVFLECVQDMDHENMFWYRQDPGLGLRLIYFSYDVKMKEKGDIPEGYSVSREKKERFSLILESASTNQTSMYLCANRDRPSSYNEQFFGPGTRLTVL.

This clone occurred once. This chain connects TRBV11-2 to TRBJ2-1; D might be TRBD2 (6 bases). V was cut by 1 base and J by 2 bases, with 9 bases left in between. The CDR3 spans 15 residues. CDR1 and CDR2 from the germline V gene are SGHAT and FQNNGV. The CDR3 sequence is CASSLGGITYNEQFF. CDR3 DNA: TGTGCCAGCAGCTTAGGCGGGATCACCTACAATGAGCAGTTCTTC.

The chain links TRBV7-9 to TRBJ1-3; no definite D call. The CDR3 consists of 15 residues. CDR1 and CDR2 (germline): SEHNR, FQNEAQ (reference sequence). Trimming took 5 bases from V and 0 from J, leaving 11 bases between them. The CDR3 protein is CASSPLAGSGNTIYF. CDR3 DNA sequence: TGTGCCAGCAGCCCATTGGCGGGCTCTGGAAACACCATATATTTT.

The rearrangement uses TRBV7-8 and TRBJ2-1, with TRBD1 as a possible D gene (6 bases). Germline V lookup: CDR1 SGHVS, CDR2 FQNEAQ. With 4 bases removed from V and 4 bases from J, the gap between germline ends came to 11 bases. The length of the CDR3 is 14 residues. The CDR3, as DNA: TGTGCCAGCAGCTCTCGGACAGCTTACAATGAGCAGTTCTTC. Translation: CASSSRTAYNEQFF.

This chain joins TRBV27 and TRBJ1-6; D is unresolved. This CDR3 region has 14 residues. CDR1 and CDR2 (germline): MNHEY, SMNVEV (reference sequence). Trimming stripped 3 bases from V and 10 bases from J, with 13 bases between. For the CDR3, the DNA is TGTGCCAGCAGTTTCCTTAGTAATCGATCACCCCTCCACTTT. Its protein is CASSFLSNRSPLHF.

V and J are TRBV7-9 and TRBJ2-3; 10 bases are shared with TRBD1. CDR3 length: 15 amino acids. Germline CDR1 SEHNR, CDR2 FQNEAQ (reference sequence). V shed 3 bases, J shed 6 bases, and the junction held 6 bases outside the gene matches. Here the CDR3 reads CASSFGQGDWDTQYF. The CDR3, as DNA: TGTGCCAGCAGCTTCGGACAGGGGGATTGGGATACGCAGTATTTT. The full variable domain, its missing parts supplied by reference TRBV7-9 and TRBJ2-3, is DTGVSQNPRHKITKRGQNVTFRCDPISEHNRLYWYRQTLGQGPEFLTYFQNEAQLEKSRLLSDRFSAERPKGSFSTLEIQRTEQGDSAMYLCASSFGQGDWDTQYFGPGTRLTVL.

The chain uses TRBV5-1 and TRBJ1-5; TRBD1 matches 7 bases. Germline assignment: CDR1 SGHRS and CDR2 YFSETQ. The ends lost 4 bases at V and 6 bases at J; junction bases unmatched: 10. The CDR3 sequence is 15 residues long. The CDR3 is CASSATGDLGQPQHF. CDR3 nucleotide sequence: TGCGCCAGCAGCGCCACAGGGGATTTAGGTCAGCCCCAGCATTTT.

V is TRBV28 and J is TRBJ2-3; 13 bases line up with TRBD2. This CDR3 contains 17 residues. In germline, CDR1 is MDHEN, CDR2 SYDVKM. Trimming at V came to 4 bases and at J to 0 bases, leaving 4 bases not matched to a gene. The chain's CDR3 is CASSSPGLAGSTDTQYF. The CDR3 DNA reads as TGTGCCAGCAGTTCCCCGGGACTAGCGGGAAGCACAGATACGCAGTATTTT.

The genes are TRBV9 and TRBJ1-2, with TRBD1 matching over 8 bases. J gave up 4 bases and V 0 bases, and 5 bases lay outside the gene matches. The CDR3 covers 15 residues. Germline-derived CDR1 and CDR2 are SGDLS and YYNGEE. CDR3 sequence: CASSVAGGEIYGYTF. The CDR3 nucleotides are TGTGCCAGCAGCGTAGCAGGGGGCGAAATCTATGGCTACACCTTC.

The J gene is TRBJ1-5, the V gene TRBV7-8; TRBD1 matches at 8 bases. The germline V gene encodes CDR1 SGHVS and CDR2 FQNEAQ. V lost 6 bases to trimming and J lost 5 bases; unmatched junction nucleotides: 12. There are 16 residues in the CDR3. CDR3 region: CASSYSQGANDQPQHF. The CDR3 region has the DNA TGTGCCAGCAGTTACTCTCAGGGGGCAAACGATCAGCCCCAGCATTTT.

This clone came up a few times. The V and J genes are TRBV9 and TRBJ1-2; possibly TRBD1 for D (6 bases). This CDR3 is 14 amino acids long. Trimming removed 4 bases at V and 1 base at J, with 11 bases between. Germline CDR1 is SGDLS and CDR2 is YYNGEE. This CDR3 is CASSTGSINYGYTF. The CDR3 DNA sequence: TGTGCCAGCAGCACAGGGAGTATTAACTATGGCTACACCTTC.

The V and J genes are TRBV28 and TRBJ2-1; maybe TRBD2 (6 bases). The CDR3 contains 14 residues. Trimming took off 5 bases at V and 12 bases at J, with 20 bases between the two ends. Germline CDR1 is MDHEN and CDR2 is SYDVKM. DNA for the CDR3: TGTGCCAGCAGTCCTAATGGGGCCCGACTAGGGCAGTTCTTC. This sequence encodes CASSPNGARLGQFF.

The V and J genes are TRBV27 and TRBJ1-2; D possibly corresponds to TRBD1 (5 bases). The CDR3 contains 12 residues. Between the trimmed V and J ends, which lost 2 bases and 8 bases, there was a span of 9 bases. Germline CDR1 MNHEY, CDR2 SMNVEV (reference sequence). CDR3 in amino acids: CASSLAGVGYTF. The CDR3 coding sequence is TGTGCCAGCAGTTTAGCGGGGGTGGGCTACACCTTC.

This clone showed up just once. Here the CDR3 reads CASSYRNSPLHF. In nucleotides, the CDR3 is TGTGCCAGCAGTTATCGTAATTCACCCCTCCACTTT. This chain joins TRBV28 and TRBJ1-6; no clear D. The CDR3 contains 12 residues. The germline gives CDR1 MDHEN, CDR2 SYDVKM. V shed 4 bases and J shed 6 bases, with 4 bases lying between them.

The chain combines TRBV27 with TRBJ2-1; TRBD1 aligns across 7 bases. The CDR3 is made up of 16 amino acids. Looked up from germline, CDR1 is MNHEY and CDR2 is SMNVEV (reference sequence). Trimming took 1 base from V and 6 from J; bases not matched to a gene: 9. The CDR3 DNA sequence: TGTGCCAGCAGTTTATGGGGGCAGGGGACAGTCAATGAGCAGTTCTTC. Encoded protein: CASSLWGQGTVNEQFF.

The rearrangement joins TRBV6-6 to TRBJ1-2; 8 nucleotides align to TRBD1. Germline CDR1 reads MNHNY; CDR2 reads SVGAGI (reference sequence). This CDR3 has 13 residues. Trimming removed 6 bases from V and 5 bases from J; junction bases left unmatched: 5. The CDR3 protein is CASRPGGQYGYTF. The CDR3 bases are TGTGCCAGCAGGCCAGGGGGCCAGTATGGCTACACCTTC.

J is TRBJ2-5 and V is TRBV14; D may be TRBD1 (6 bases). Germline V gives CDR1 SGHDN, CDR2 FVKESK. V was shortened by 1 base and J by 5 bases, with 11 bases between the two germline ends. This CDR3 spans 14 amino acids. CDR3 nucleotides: TGTGCCAGCAGCCAAGCCAGGGGTGGGGAGACCCAGTACTTC. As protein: CASSQARGGETQYF. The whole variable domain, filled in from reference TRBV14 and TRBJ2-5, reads EAGVTQFPSHSVIEKGQTVTLRCDPISGHDNLYWYRRVMGKEIKFLLHFVKESKQDESGMPNNRFLAERTGGTYSTLKVQPAELEDSGVYFCASSQARGGETQYFGPGTRLLVL.

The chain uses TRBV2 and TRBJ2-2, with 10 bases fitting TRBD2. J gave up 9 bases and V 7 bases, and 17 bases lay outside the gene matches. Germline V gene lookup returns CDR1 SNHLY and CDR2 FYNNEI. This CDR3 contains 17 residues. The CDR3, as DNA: TGTGCCAGCACGCCTCCTAGCGGGAGTACTGGAAGTCGGGAGCTGTTTTTT. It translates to CASTPPSGSTGSRELFF.

Here the CDR3 DNA reads TGTGCCAGCAATATACGACAGGAACTTGAAGCTTTCTTT. Translation gives CASNIRQELEAFF. This chain joins TRBV2 and TRBJ1-1; D is perhaps TRBD1 (6 bases). V dropped 7 bases and J dropped 7 bases, with 16 bases sitting between them. CDR1 SNHLY and CDR2 FYNNEI come from the germline V gene. This CDR3 spans 13 amino acids.

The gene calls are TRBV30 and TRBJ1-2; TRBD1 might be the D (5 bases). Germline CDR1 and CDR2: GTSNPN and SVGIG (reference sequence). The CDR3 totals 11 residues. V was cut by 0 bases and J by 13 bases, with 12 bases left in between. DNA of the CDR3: TGTGCCTGGAGTGTACGCAGGGAAGGCACCTTC. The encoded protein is CAWSVRREGTF.

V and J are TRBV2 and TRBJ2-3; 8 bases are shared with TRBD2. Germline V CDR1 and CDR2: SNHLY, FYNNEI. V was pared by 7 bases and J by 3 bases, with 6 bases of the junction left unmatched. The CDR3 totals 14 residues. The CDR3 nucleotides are TGTGCCAGCAAACCAAGCGGGGGAACAGATACGCAGTATTTT. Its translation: CASKPSGGTDTQYF.

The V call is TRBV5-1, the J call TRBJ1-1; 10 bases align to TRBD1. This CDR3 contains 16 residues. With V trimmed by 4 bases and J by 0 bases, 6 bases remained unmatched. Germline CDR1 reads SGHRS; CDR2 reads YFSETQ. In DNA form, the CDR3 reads TGCGCCAGCAGCCCTGGGACAGGGGCTGTGAACACTGAAGCTTTCTTT. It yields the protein CASSPGTGAVNTEAFF.

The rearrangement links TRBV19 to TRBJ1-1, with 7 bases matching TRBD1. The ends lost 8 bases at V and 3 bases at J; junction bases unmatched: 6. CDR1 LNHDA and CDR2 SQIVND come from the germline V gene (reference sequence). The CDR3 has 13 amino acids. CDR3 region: CASGTDRDTEAFF. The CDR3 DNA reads TGTGCCAGTGGGACCGACAGGGACACTGAAGCTTTCTTT.